Listed below are T cell receptor beta chains from one sample, sequenced in a study of early T cells in non-severe SARS-CoV-2 infection. TCRdb re-called the 5' RACE reads with MiXCR, one entry per CDR3 protein. This sample has approximately 71,000 distinct CDR3 sequences; about a tenth occur once, and the top ten carry about 6.4%. The material sequenced was whole blood. The receptors shown here come from an adult who was a healthcare worker with PCR-confirmed SARS-CoV-2 infection or an uninfected control (not recorded which). Each CDR3 is given without its conserved first and last residue.

v_call,j_call,cdr3_aa
TRBV19,TRBJ2-2,ASSLKTDTGELF
TRBV18,TRBJ2-3,ASSPPSGASDTQY
TRBV5-6,TRBJ1-5,ASSESPGARDQPQH
TRBV5-1,TRBJ2-7,ASSTGQGNYEQY
TRBV6-5,TRBJ2-6,ASSSSLGWANVLT
TRBV6-2/TRBV6-3,TRBJ1-5,ASSYAGGGQPQH
TRBV4-3,TRBJ2-6,ASSQDYSRWTGANVLT
TRBV7-2,TRBJ2-4,ASSLGGRSNIQY
TRBV18,TRBJ2-4,ASSPPWQGERAKNIQY
TRBV20-1,TRBJ2-1,SASFLDSVRNEQF
TRBV12-3/TRBV12-4,TRBJ2-7,ASTPVSGEQY
TRBV9,TRBJ2-5,ASSRAQETQY
TRBV2,TRBJ2-2,ASSGQGAGELF
TRBV20-1,TRBJ2-1,SAPLGRGNEQF
TRBV18,TRBJ2-1,ASSPTFRPTENNEQF
TRBV28,TRBJ2-7,ASSLGQFGSYEQY
TRBV7-2,TRBJ2-2,ASSLDRTSGATGELF
TRBV29-1,TRBJ2-1,SVALREGWNEQF
TRBV7-9,TRBJ2-7,ASSPEENSYEQY
TRBV27,TRBJ2-2,ASKVGGNTGELF
TRBV2,TRBJ1-2,ASRWTVEGYT
TRBV24-1,TRBJ2-1,ATRRGLGYNEQF
TRBV13,TRBJ2-5,ASSFKETQY
TRBV27,TRBJ1-5,ASSFTALQPQH
TRBV11-2,TRBJ1-1,ASSLGLNRGKGRVTEAF
TRBV6-6,TRBJ2-1,ASSYLAGASNEQF
TRBV20-1,TRBJ2-7,SAREGQSYEQY
TRBV20-1,TRBJ2-7,SALRAEVYEQY
TRBV18,TRBJ1-2,ASSPGEDYGYT
TRBV7-3,TRBJ1-3,ASSIPPGQSQSGNTIY
TRBV28,TRBJ2-5,ASSRDRALETQY
TRBV10-2,TRBJ2-3,ASRANRGSTDTQY
TRBV19,TRBJ2-1,ASTPTGVSYNEQF
TRBV27,TRBJ1-6,ASGRMDRDRLH
TRBV12-3/TRBV12-4,TRBJ2-1,ASRLAGGFSEQF
TRBV9,TRBJ2-7,ASSPRLAGTYEQY
TRBV11-2,TRBJ2-5,ASSLVLGRQETQY
TRBV5-1,TRBJ2-1,ASSLANTGGQDEQF
TRBV7-2,TRBJ2-2,ASSSMGGTVTGELF
TRBV7-9,TRBJ2-3,ASSLVADTQY
TRBV4-3,TRBJ2-3,ASSQDPRGAGGGTDTQY
TRBV12-3/TRBV12-4,TRBJ1-1,ASSRQNTEAF
TRBV20-1,TRBJ1-1,SALDRVDTKAF
TRBV12-3/TRBV12-4,TRBJ1-6,ASRGGTEFNSPLH
TRBV9,TRBJ2-4,ASSERGNIQY